Sequencing of this T cell receptor beta chain was carried out in a study of blood T cell repertoires in COVID-19. Study in general: COVID-19 samples, acute and convalescent, were from the United States, Italy and Spain. PBMCs, B-cell-depleted T cells, or T cells were the source of the cDNA or gDNA that made up the material.

As processed by the authors: Amplification from reference gene primers served as the basis for estimated nucleated cell counts. Profiling relied on immunoSEQ multiplex PCR, and the TCRdb table lists in-frame clones only, not all of them. V, J and clone size are those of that table, while D and trimming were read from the DNA. Of about 200,000 clones in the sample, over 75% were seen once. J lost 1 base, V lost 1 base, and 6 bases had no gene match. The germline CDR1 and CDR2 sequences are LNHNV and YYDKDF (reference sequence). The CDR3 has 16 amino acids. This TCR came from a man aged 50 or older with acute or convalescent COVID-19. Sample: peripheral blood. The chain is built from TRBV15 and TRBJ1-1; TRBD1 matches 7 bases. CDR3: CATSRGGTAQNTEAFF. The CDR3 region has the DNA TGTGCCACCAGCAGAGGCGGGACAGCCCAGAACACTGAAGCTTTCTTT.